Listed below are T cell receptor beta chains from one sample, sequenced in a study of shared clonotypes between healthy human individuals. The repertoire was sequenced with immunoSEQ multiplex PCR; TCRdb's copy has only in-frame clones and lacks some. Of approximately 320,000 clones listed, about 74% are singletons. The sequenced sample consisted of memory CD4+ T cells sorted from blood. These receptor sequences come from a man in his thirties or forties in good health. Both conserved end residues are part of each CDR3. Each record gives: J gene, D gene, clone size, V gene, CDR3 DNA, CDR3 protein. D genes are given only for firm matches. A clone size is listed for some rows: how often the clone was seen (once, few, many), or a class if it is expanded.

j_gene: TRBJ2-7; d_gene: NA; abundance: NA; v_gene: TRBV6-1; CDR3nt: TGTGCCAGCAGTGGACAACGATACGAGCAGTACTTC; CDR3aa: CASSGQRYEQYF
j_gene: TRBJ1-2; d_gene: TRBD1; abundance: NA; v_gene: TRBV19; CDR3nt: TGTGCCAGTAGTATCCGACAGGGACCCCTCGGCTACACCTTC; CDR3aa: CASSIRQGPLGYTF
j_gene: TRBJ2-4; d_gene: NA; abundance: NA; v_gene: TRBV2; CDR3nt: TGTGCCAGCAGTGAAAGGACGGGAGCCAAAAACATTCAGTACTTC; CDR3aa: CASSERTGAKNIQYF
j_gene: TRBJ2-3; d_gene: TRBD1; abundance: NA; v_gene: TRBV2; CDR3nt: TGTGCCAGCAGTGAACACAGGGGACCGCAGTATTTT; CDR3aa: CASSEHRGPQYF
j_gene: TRBJ2-7; d_gene: NA; abundance: NA; v_gene: TRBV4-2; CDR3nt: TGTGCCAGCAGCCAAGAAAGCAGGGTTCTAAACGAGCAGTACTTC; CDR3aa: CASSQESRVLNEQYF
j_gene: TRBJ2-5; d_gene: NA; abundance: few; v_gene: TRBV7-3; CDR3nt: TGTGCCAGCAGCCATAGAATGGGAGAGACCCAGTACTTC; CDR3aa: CASSHRMGETQYF
j_gene: TRBJ2-7; d_gene: TRBD2; abundance: few; v_gene: TRBV11-2; CDR3nt: TGTGCCAGCAGCGGCGGACTAGCGGGAGGGATCTCCTACGAGCAGTACTTC; CDR3aa: CASSGGLAGGISYEQYF
j_gene: TRBJ2-2; d_gene: NA; abundance: NA; v_gene: TRBV7-8; CDR3nt: TGTGCCAGCAGCTTCCGGGAGACCGGGGAGCTGTTTTTT; CDR3aa: CASSFRETGELFF
j_gene: TRBJ1-1; d_gene: NA; abundance: NA; v_gene: TRBV7-9; CDR3nt: TGTGCCAGCAGCTTAGAGGCGGTGGGCCTTGTGAACACTGAAGCTTTCTTT; CDR3aa: CASSLEAVGLVNTEAFF
j_gene: TRBJ2-7; d_gene: TRBD1; abundance: NA; v_gene: TRBV7-9; CDR3nt: TGTGCCAGCGCCGTCTTGGGACAGGGGTACACCTACGAGCAGTACTTC; CDR3aa: CASAVLGQGYTYEQYF
j_gene: TRBJ2-5; d_gene: TRBD1; abundance: many; v_gene: TRBV9; CDR3nt: TGTGCCAGCAGCGTAGGGGACAGAAAAGAGACCCAGTACTTC; CDR3aa: CASSVGDRKETQYF
j_gene: TRBJ2-7; d_gene: TRBD1; abundance: NA; v_gene: TRBV2; CDR3nt: TGTGCCAGCAGTTCGACTACGGGACAGGGGGCGTCTGGGCAGTACTTC; CDR3aa: CASSSTTGQGASGQYF
j_gene: TRBJ2-1; d_gene: NA; abundance: NA; v_gene: TRBV11-2; CDR3nt: TGTGCCAGCAGCTTAGGGCGAAATAATGAGCAGTTCTTC; CDR3aa: CASSLGRNNEQFF
j_gene: TRBJ2-1; d_gene: NA; abundance: once; v_gene: TRBV18; CDR3nt: TGTGCCAGCTCACCAGGGCTAGTGGATATGAATGAGCAGTTCTTC; CDR3aa: CASSPGLVDMNEQFF
j_gene: TRBJ1-3; d_gene: TRBD1; abundance: NA; v_gene: TRBV18; CDR3nt: TGTGCCAGCTCACCACTGACAGGGCAAGGTGGAAACACCATATATTTT; CDR3aa: CASSPLTGQGGNTIYF
j_gene: TRBJ2-2; d_gene: NA; abundance: many; v_gene: TRBV5-1; CDR3nt: TGCGCCAGCAGCTTGGGCGGAAACACCGGGGAGCTGTTTTTT; CDR3aa: CASSLGGNTGELFF
j_gene: TRBJ2-1; d_gene: NA; abundance: NA; v_gene: TRBV4-3; CDR3nt: TGCGCCAGCAGCCAAGATATGGCGGGCGGGAATGAGCAGTTCTTC; CDR3aa: CASSQDMAGGNEQFF
j_gene: TRBJ2-5; d_gene: NA; abundance: NA; v_gene: TRBV7-7; CDR3nt: TGTGCCAGCAGCTTAGTTCTTCAAGAGACCCAGTACTTC; CDR3aa: CASSLVLQETQYF
j_gene: TRBJ2-7; d_gene: NA; abundance: NA; v_gene: TRBV10-3; CDR3nt: TGTGCCATTGAGTCTGGGACCCGCGAGCAGTACTTC; CDR3aa: CAIESGTREQYF
j_gene: TRBJ2-1; d_gene: NA; abundance: NA; v_gene: TRBV7-8; CDR3nt: TGTGCCAGCAGCCCCACGATAAACAATGAGCAGTTCTTC; CDR3aa: CASSPTINNEQFF
j_gene: TRBJ2-7; d_gene: NA; abundance: NA; v_gene: TRBV13; CDR3nt: TGTGCCAGCAGCTCTAACGACGGACAACACTCCTACGAGCAGTACTTC; CDR3aa: CASSSNDGQHSYEQYF
j_gene: TRBJ2-5; d_gene: NA; abundance: NA; v_gene: TRBV7-8; CDR3nt: TGTGCCAGCAGCTCGGGCCTAGGAGTCGAGACCCAGTACTTC; CDR3aa: CASSSGLGVETQYF
j_gene: TRBJ2-7; d_gene: TRBD1; abundance: once; v_gene: TRBV18; CDR3nt: TGTGCCAGCTCGCCTACAGGGGGACCATCCTACGAGCAGTACTTC; CDR3aa: CASSPTGGPSYEQYF
j_gene: TRBJ1-4; d_gene: NA; abundance: few; v_gene: TRBV7-6; CDR3nt: TGTGCCAGCAGCCGACTGGGGCAGGGGAGCTATGAAAAACTGTTTTTT; CDR3aa: CASSRLGQGSYEKLFF